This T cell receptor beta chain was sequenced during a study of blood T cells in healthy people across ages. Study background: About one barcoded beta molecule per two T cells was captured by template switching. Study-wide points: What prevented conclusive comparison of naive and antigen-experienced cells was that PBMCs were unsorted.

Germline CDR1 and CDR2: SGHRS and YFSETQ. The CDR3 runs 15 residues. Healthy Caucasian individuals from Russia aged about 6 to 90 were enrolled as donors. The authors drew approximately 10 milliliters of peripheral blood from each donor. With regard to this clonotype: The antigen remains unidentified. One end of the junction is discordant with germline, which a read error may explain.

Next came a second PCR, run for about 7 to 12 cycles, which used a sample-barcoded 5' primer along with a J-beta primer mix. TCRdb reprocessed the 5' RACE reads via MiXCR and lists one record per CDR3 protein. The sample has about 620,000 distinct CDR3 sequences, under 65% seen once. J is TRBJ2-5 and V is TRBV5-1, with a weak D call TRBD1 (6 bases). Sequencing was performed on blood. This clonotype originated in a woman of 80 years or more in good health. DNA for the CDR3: TGCGCCTGCAGCTCAGGGGACAAGTACCAAGAGACCCAGTACTTC. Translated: CACSSGDKYQETQYF.